One T cell receptor (beta chain) is described in this entry. Its antigen is as yet unknown. This sample stems from a study of shared clonotypes between healthy human individuals. Study information: Used for every donor were three CD4 naive, three CD4 memory, two CD8 naive and one CD8 memory plate. Study-wide results and limits: All-four-donor shared clonotypes had higher generation probabilities than non-shared clonotypes did. The study drew on few donors, limiting represented genetic and exposure-history diversity.

The protocol was immunoSEQ multiplex PCR, while the TCRdb copy is restricted to in-frame clones and leaves out a portion. Among about 2.1 million clones listed, around 93% were seen once. The CDR3 sequence is 18 residues long. The germline CDR1 and CDR2 sequences are LNHNV and YYDKDF (reference sequence). With 1 base removed from V and 4 bases from J, the gap between germline ends came to 20 bases. Positive CCR7 selection of CD45RO-negative cells yielded the naive CD8 cells, and terminally differentiated effector memory CD45RA+ cells were excluded. There were no recent acute infections or vaccinations among the donors, who were healthy HIV-negative adults.

This clonotype originated in a man in his late teens or twenties in good health. Some clones in this sample may be carry-over from other donors' samples. The specimen was naive CD8+ T cells from PBMCs. V is TRBV15 and J is TRBJ1-3; the D is unclear. CDR3 coding DNA: TGTGCCACCAGCAGAGGGTCCGGGGAAGGAGAGCTCGGAAACACCATATATTTT. It encodes CATSRGSGEGELGNTIYF.